The TCR beta chain under discussion was sequenced for a study of early T cells in non-severe SARS-CoV-2 infection. Note on this clonotype: Antigen unknown.

Whole-study results and caveats: VDJdb matches were skewed toward anti-spike CD8 T cell responses.

The CDR3 spans 13 residues. V lost 2 bases and J lost 4, with 8 bases in between. From germline, CDR1 is SGHTA and CDR2 FQGTGA. In TCRdb, the 5' RACE reads were re-called with MiXCR into one record per CDR3 protein. The data show roughly 57,000 distinct CDR3 sequences, 9% to 15% seen once. The source of this sequence is an adult who was a healthcare worker with PCR-confirmed SARS-CoV-2 infection or an uninfected control (not recorded which). The chain links TRBV7-3 to TRBJ1-2, with D uncertain. The sample in question was whole blood, obtained at baseline. The CDR3 sequence is CASSLAGSYGYTF. The CDR3 DNA follows: TGTGCCAGCAGCTTAGCGGGGTCCTATGGCTACACCTTC.